By its share, the clone carrying this TCR beta chain is medium-sized. The antigen remains unidentified. Study-level results: Naive CD4+ cells shared 10% to 15% of tumor Treg sequences. Tumor Treg TCRs overlapped most with tumor naive CD4+ cells. The TCR gene usage of tumor memory CD4+ T cells clustered together with blood and lymph node memory CD4+ cells and with lymph node naive CD4+ cells.

Cells sorted as Tregs were CD4+, CD25+ and CD127-/low. Trimming pared 6 bases from V and 0 bases from J, leaving 14 bases between. This CDR3 has 15 residues. The TRBV12-4/TRBJ1-2 clonotypes were amplified using barcode primers with ligated adaptors. TCRdb ran MiXCR on the multiplex PCR reads and lists one entry per CDR3 protein. The table records approximately 1,000 distinct CDR3 sequences, 0.65% to 0.85% of them present only once. The J gene is TRBJ1-2, the V gene TRBV12-3 or TRBV12-4; D uncertain. The sample consisted of Tregs sorted from blood. This TCR was sampled from a female donor with breast cancer. The CDR3 DNA is TGTGCCAGCAGGGATATACTCCGACCTAACTATGGCTACACCTTC. Amino acids: CASRDILRPNYGYTF.